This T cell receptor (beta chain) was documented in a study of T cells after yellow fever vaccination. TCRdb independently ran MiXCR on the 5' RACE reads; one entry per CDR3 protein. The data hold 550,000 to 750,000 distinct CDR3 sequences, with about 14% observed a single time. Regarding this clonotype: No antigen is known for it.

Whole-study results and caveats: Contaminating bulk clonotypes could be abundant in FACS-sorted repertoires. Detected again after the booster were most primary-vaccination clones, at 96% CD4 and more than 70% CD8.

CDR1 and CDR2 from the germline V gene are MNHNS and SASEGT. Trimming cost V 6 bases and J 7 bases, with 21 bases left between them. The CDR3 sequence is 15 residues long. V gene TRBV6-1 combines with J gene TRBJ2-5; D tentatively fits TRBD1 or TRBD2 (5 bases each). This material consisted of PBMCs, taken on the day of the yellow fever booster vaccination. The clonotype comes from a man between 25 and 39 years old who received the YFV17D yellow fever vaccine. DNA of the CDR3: TGTGCCAGCAGCGTTGGGGGAGCTTTAGGGGTGACCCAGTACTTC. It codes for CASSVGGALGVTQYF.